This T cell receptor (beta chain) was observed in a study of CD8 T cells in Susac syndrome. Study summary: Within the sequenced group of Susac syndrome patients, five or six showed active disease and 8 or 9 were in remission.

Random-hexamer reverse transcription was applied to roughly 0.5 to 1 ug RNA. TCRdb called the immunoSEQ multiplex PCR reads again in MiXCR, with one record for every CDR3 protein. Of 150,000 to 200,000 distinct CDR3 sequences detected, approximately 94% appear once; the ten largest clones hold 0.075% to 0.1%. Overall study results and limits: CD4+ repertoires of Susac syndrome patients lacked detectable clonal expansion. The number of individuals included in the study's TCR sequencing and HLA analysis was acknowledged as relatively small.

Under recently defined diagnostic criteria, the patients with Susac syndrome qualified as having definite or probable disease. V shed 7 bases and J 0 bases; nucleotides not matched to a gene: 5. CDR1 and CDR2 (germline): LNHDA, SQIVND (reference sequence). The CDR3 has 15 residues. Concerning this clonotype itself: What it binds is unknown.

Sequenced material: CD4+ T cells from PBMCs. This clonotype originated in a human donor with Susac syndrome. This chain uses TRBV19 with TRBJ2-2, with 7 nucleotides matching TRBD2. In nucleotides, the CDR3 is TGTGCCAGTATTCATGGGGGGGCGAACACCGGGGAGCTGTTTTTT. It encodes CASIHGGANTGELFF.